This TCR beta chain was captured in a study of blood T cell repertoires in COVID-19. The CDR3 runs to 16 residues. The Seattle patients, enrolled during active infection, were followed longitudinally. TCRdb's table, derived via immunoSEQ multiplex PCR, lists solely in-frame clones and lacks some. The table has under 200,000 clones, 85% to 90% seen once. Sample: peripheral blood. This receptor was taken from a woman of 80 years or more with COVID-19, enrolled during active disease. The chain employs TRBV1 and TRBJ2-7; the table's D call TRBD2 went unverified against the DNA. TRBV1 is described as a pseudogene. The CDR3, as DNA: TGCACCAGCAGCCAAGATTTCCGAGGGAGTCGATACGAGCAGTACTTC. This translates into CTSSQDFRGSRYEQYF.